This TCR beta chain was identified during a study of T cell responses to AZD1222 COVID-19 vaccine. Deletions cut 3 bases from V and 4 bases from J, with 15 bases between. The CDR3 loop spans 14 amino acids. CDR1 is GTSNPN and CDR2 is SVGIG in the germline V gene (reference sequence). This clone appeared a single time. TCRdb's table, derived via immunoSEQ multiplex PCR, lists solely in-frame clones and lacks some. The sample records about 190,000 clones, 85% to 95% being singletons. The sample consisted of peripheral blood, taken on day 0 of AZD1222 vaccination. The rearrangement joins TRBV30 to TRBJ1-2; a possible D gene is TRBD1 (5 bases). This sequence originates from an adult in good health. CDR3 loop: CAWSPGGAGYGYTF. The CDR3 DNA follows: TGTGCCTGGAGCCCAGGCGGGGCGGGCTATGGCTACACCTTC.